Shown below are 13 T cell receptor beta chains from a single sample sequenced in a study of tissue T cells after allogeneic stem cell transplantation. Sequenced by immunoSEQ multiplex PCR; TCRdb stores in-frame clones only, minus some. The sample has approximately 560 clones, about two thirds seen once. Sequencing was carried out using liver tissue. The receptors were gathered from a female BALB/c mouse in good health. These mice share the MHC haplotype H2-d.

Remarks on this clone: Gene and germline names: mouse. The CDR3 is cut off 1 residue early in the read; its end comes from the germline J gene. The rearrangement uses TRBV13-2 and TRBJ1-1, with D hard to call. The germline gives CDR1 NNHNN, CDR2 SYGAGS (reference sequence). This CDR3 comprises 14 residues. Trimming cost V 0 bases and J 1 base, with 7 bases left between them. This chain's CDR3 is CASGDAPENTEVFF. CDR3 DNA, as far as it was read: TGTGCCAGCGGTGATGCCCCAGAAAACACAGAAGTCTTC.

In the case of this clone: Gene names are mouse gene names. The read is 1 residue too short to cover the CDR3 end, so that end is filled in from the germline J gene. The chain carries TRBV13-2 and TRBJ2-4; 9 bases match TRBD2. V gave up 1 base and J gave up 6 bases; unmatched junction bases: 3. Germline V lookup: CDR1 NNHNN, CDR2 SYGAGS (reference sequence). There are 14 residues in the CDR3. The sequenced CDR3 bases are TGTGCCAGCGGTGATACTGGGGGGATCAACACCTTGTAC. The encoded protein is CASGDTGGINTLY. The whole CDR3 region reads CASGDTGGINTLYF.

For this clone: Gene names and germline match the mouse. The CDR3 end falls 1 residue outside the read, so it is completed with the germline J gene. This chain uses TRBV3 with TRBJ2-5; D not certain. Germline V gene lookup returns CDR1 SNHLY and CDR2 FYNGKV (reference sequence). The ends were cut back, 1 base at V and 2 bases at J, with 7 bases in the middle. The CDR3 covers 14 residues. The CDR3: CASSLGGTQDTQYF. The part of the CDR3 DNA that was read is TGTGCCAGCAGCTTAGGAGGCACCCAAGACACCCAGTAC.

Notes on this clone: The genes are named according to mouse. The read finishes 1 residue shy of the CDR3 end, and the germline J gene is used to complete it. This rearrangement joins TRBV31 to TRBJ2-5, with 8 positions matching TRBD1. This CDR3 is 14 amino acids long. V shed 0 bases, J shed 5 bases, and the junction held 4 bases outside the gene matches. From germline, CDR1 is GKSSPN and CDR2 SITVG. The sequenced CDR3 bases are TGTGCCTGGAGTCTACGCAGGGGGCGAGACACCCAGTAC. This sequence encodes CAWSLRRGRDTQY. The CDR3, in full, reads CAWSLRRGRDTQYF.

Concerning this clone itself: The listed genes are named as in mouse. The read finishes 1 residue shy of the CDR3 end, and the germline J gene is used to complete it. The chain is built from TRBV13-1 and TRBJ1-6; TRBD1 matches 9 bases. TRBJ1-6 is given ORF status, its function remaining uncertain. Germline V CDR1 and CDR2: NSHNY, SYGAGN. The V gene end was trimmed by 0 bases and the J gene end by 4 bases; junction bases not matched to a gene: 2. The CDR3 has 16 residues. This chain's CDR3 is CASSDAGTGYNSPLYF. CDR3 DNA, as far as it was read: TGTGCCAGCAGTGATGCCGGGACAGGGTATAATTCGCCCCTCTAC.

As regards this clone: The germline and genes are mouse ones. The CDR3 extends 1 residue past the end of the read, so its final part is completed from the germline J gene. V is TRBV19 and J is TRBJ1-1; TRBD1 agrees at 8 bases. The CDR3 runs 13 residues. In germline, CDR1 is FNHDT, CDR2 SITEND (reference sequence). Germline trimming cut 4 bases from V and 4 bases from J; bases unmatched to any gene: 3. The CDR3 reads CASSPGGTTEVFF. The CDR3 bases that were read are TGTGCCAGCAGTCCAGGGGGCACCACAGAAGTCTTC.

A note on this clone: Gene and germline names: mouse. The CDR3 extends 1 residue past the end of the read, so its final part is completed from the germline J gene. The genes are TRBV13-2 and TRBJ1-1; TRBD1 might be the D (6 bases). From germline, CDR1 is NNHNN and CDR2 SYGAGS (reference sequence). This CDR3 is 15 amino acids long. V lost 0 bases, J lost 1 base, and 10 bases lay in between. The part of the CDR3 DNA that was read is TGTGCCAGCGGTGATGGGGGGGCGGGAAACACAGAAGTCTTC. Translating it yields CASGDGGAGNTEVF. The whole CDR3 protein is CASGDGGAGNTEVFF.

Of note for this clone: The gene names here belong to mouse. The read stops 1 residue short of the end of the CDR3; the missing end is completed from the germline J gene. The chain couples TRBV13-2 to TRBJ1-5; D not certain. The CDR3 has 15 amino acids. Trimming removed 0 bases from V and 0 bases from J, with 7 bases in between. CDR1 is NNHNN and CDR2 is SYGAGS in the germline V gene (reference sequence). CDR3 bases read: TGTGCCAGCGGTGATGCTCCGGATAACAACCAGGCTCCGCTT. Encoded protein: CASGDAPDNNQAPL. The full CDR3 reads CASGDAPDNNQAPLF.

This clone was recorded once. The gene names given are mouse names. Coverage ceases 1 residue before the CDR3 finishes, and the germline J gene fills in the end. V usage is TRBV5 and J usage is TRBJ2-5; 8 bases fit TRBD1. This CDR3 region has 15 residues. Looked up from germline, CDR1 is LGHNA and CDR2 is YNLKQL (reference sequence). V trimming: 3 bases; J trimming: 3 bases; junction bases outside the gene matches: 5. CDR3 sequence reads: CASSHGQGGQDTQYF. CDR3 DNA (partial): TGTGCCAGCAGCCACGGACAGGGAGGGCAAGACACCCAGTAC.

A note on this clone: The genes and germline here are from mouse. Sequencing ends 1 residue short of the CDR3 end; the germline J gene provides the rest. The chain has TRBV13-2 and TRBJ2-5, with a tentative D call TRBD1 (5 bases). Trimming pared 1 base from V and 0 bases from J, leaving 6 bases between. Germline V CDR1 and CDR2: NNHNN, SYGAGS (reference sequence). This CDR3 has 14 amino acids. CDR3 region: CASGDQGNQDTQYF. The covered CDR3 bases are TGTGCCAGCGGTGATCAGGGTAACCAAGACACCCAGTAC.

Of note for this clone: The genes are named according to mouse. Here the CDR3 reads CASGELGQSQNTLYF. The sequenced part of the CDR3 DNA is TGTGCCAGCGGTGAGCTCGGACAAAGTCAAAACACCTTGTAC. This chain uses TRBV13-2 with TRBJ2-4; possibly TRBD1 for D (5 bases). Sequencing ends 1 residue short of the CDR3 end; the germline J gene provides the rest. The CDR3 consists of 15 residues. Germline CDR1 is NNHNN and CDR2 is SYGAGS (reference sequence). Deletions cut 2 bases from V and 0 bases from J, with 10 bases between.

On this clone itself: The genes and germline here are from mouse. The CDR3 end lies 1 residue beyond the end of the read and is filled in from the germline J gene. V is TRBV5 and J is TRBJ1-2; a weak D match, TRBD1 (6 bases). The CDR3 runs to 15 residues. Germline-derived CDR1 and CDR2 are LGHNA and YNLKQL (reference sequence). Trimming took 2 bases from V and 0 from J, leaving 10 bases between them. This chain's CDR3 is CASSQRDIANSDYTF. The CDR3 DNA, read in part, is TGTGCCAGCAGCCAACGGGACATTGCAAACTCCGACTACACC.

For this clone: The listed genes are named as in mouse. The read halts 1 residue ahead of the CDR3 end, with the missing end drawn from the germline J gene. The chain joins TRBV13-2 to TRBJ2-7; D is undetermined. The CDR3 runs to 10 residues. Germline loops: CDR1 NNHNN, CDR2 SYGAGS (reference sequence). The ends were cut back, 2 bases at V and 6 bases at J, with 3 bases in the middle. The DNA read from the CDR3 is TGTGCCAGCGGTGACAGTGAACAGTAC. Translating gives CASGDSEQY. The whole CDR3 is CASGDSEQYF.